This T cell receptor (beta chain) was sequenced during a study of cytomegalovirus exposure and HLA in healthy donors. A multiplex PCR was run with 60 Vbeta primers and 13 Jbeta primers. The method was immunoSEQ multiplex PCR; TCRdb's version includes in-frame clones alone and lacks a portion of them. The profile shows 90,000 to 140,000 clones, around 73% of them singletons. Germline CDR1 and CDR2: ENHRY and SYGVKD. The CDR3 runs to 14 residues. The ends lost 6 bases at V and 2 bases at J; junction bases unmatched: 6. Study results and caveats: 164 TCR beta chains were listed as cytomegalovirus-associated.

Note on this clone: The antigen is not known.

The rearrangement uses TRBV10-3 and TRBJ1-1; TRBD1 matches 7 bases. Input material: PBMCs. The source of this sequence is a man in his thirties or forties in good health and CMV-seronegative. The CDR3 DNA follows: TGTGCCATCAGGACTGACAGGGTAAACACTGAAGCTTTCTTT. It translates to CAIRTDRVNTEAFF.